This is a list of T cell receptor beta chains from one sample in a study of vaccination effects on CD4 cells after COVID-19. Antigen specificity for these receptors is unknown. Some clones are missing from TCRdb's copy, which holds only in-frame ones; the method was immunoSEQ multiplex PCR. This sample yields 50,000 to 75,000 clones, of which about 72% are seen a single time; approximately 22% belongs to the top ten. The source material was CD4+ T cells from PBMCs cultured without peptide, sampled before COVID-19 vaccination. The receptors here all came from a human donor who had a prior SARS-CoV-2 infection. Both conserved end residues are part of each CDR3. The order of the fields is D gene, V gene, clone size, J gene, CDR3 DNA, CDR3 protein. The D gene is left open where the match is weak. Rows may omit the clone size; those that give it use once, few, many or a size class.

TRBD2	TRBV2	-	TRBJ2-3	TGTGCCAGCAGTGAAGAGTCAGCGGGGGCTGACACAGATACGCAGTATTTT	CASSEESAGADTDTQYF
-	TRBV7-3	-	TRBJ2-2	TGTGCCAGCAGCTTAATCCACAACACCGGGGAGCTGTTTTTT	CASSLIHNTGELFF
TRBD2	TRBV4-2	-	TRBJ2-2	TGTGCCAGCAGCTCTCGGACTAGCGGGAGAACAAGGACCGGGGAGCTGTTTTTT	CASSSRTSGRTRTGELFF
TRBD2	TRBV5-1	-	TRBJ2-3	TGCGCCAGCAGCTTGGTTTCTAGCGGGAGTGCAGATACGCAGTATTTT	CASSLVSSGSADTQYF
TRBD2	TRBV11-2	-	TRBJ2-7	TGTGCCAGCAGCTCCCTCCGTCTAGCGGGAACCTACGAGCAGTACTTC	CASSSLRLAGTYEQYF
-	TRBV1	-	TRBJ1-2	TGCACCAGCAGCCAAGACTTGCACAGGGGGTATTTTTATGACTATGGCTACACCTTC	CTSSQDLHRGYFYDYGYTF
-	TRBV9	-	TRBJ2-1	TGTGCCAGCAGCGTTGGCGGCGATTACTACAATGAGCAGTTCTTC	CASSVGGDYYNEQFF
TRBD1	TRBV6-4	-	TRBJ1-5	TGTGCCAGCAGTCCCTGGGGACAGGGCCCACTTAGCAATCAGCCCCAGCATTTT	CASSPWGQGPLSNQPQHF
-	TRBV7-2	-	TRBJ1-2	TGTGCCAGCAGCCCAAGTCAGAACTATGGCTACACCTTC	CASSPSQNYGYTF
TRBD2	TRBV10-3	few	TRBJ2-7	TGTGCCATCAGTAAGACTAGCGGGTACGAGCAGTACTTC	CAISKTSGYEQYF
TRBD1	TRBV19	few	TRBJ2-7	TGTGCCAGTAGTGAAACAGGGGCCTACGAGCAGTACTTC	CASSETGAYEQYF
-	TRBV5-1	-	TRBJ2-3	TGCGCCAGCAGCGTACGCGGGACCACAGATACGCAGTATTTT	CASSVRGTTDTQYF
TRBD1	TRBV28	-	TRBJ1-2	TGTGCCAGCCGCCGGGACAGGGTGAACGGCTACACCTTC	CASRRDRVNGYTF
-	TRBV18	-	TRBJ2-1	TGTGCCAGCTCAGCGGGTTCGGCGGGCAATGAGCAGTTCTTC	CASSAGSAGNEQFF
-	TRBV7-2	-	TRBJ2-3	TGTGCCAGCAGCCTACGGAATGGACTCGACACAGATACGCAGTATTTT	CASSLRNGLDTDTQYF
TRBD1	TRBV5-4	-	TRBJ1-2	TGTGCCAGCAGCTTACAGGGGGCGGGATCGTATGGCTACACCTTC	CASSLQGAGSYGYTF
TRBD1	TRBV7-3	-	TRBJ1-1	TGTGCCAGCAGAGAGACAGGGGGCGTAGATACTGAAGCTTTCTTT	CASRETGGVDTEAFF
-	TRBV2	once	TRBJ1-1	TGTGCCAGGAGACGGGACGGGAACACTGAAGCTTTCTTT	CARRRDGNTEAFF
-	TRBV19	-	TRBJ2-7	TGTGCCAGTAGTATAGCCATAAGTTCCTACGAGCAGTACTTC	CASSIAISSYEQYF
-	TRBV2	-	TRBJ2-7	TGTGCCAGCAGTGAGCGGACGGGCGCCTACGAGCAGTACTTC	CASSERTGAYEQYF
TRBD2	TRBV7-8	-	TRBJ2-1	TGTGCCAGCAGCGAGCGGGAAAATATAGGTGAGCAGTTCTTC	CASSERENIGEQFF
TRBD1	TRBV2	few	TRBJ1-6	TGTGCCAGCAGGGGGACAGGGAGCTCCTATAATTCACCCCTCCACTTT	CASRGTGSSYNSPLHF
-	TRBV3-1/TRBV3-2	-	TRBJ2-7	TGTGCCAGCAGCCATGGGTTCTACAACGGAGCTTACGAGCAGTACTTC	CASSHGFYNGAYEQYF
-	TRBV7-2	-	TRBJ1-6	TGTGCCAGCAGCACGGACCCCGGGACGACAGCATCACCCCTCCACTTT	CASSTDPGTTASPLHF
-	TRBV7-3	-	TRBJ2-2	TGTGCCAGCAGCTTACAAGACACCGGGGAGCTGTTTTTT	CASSLQDTGELFF
-	TRBV2	-	TRBJ2-1	TGTGCCAGCATGGCCGTAGATGAGCAGTTCTTC	CASMAVDEQFF
-	TRBV27	-	TRBJ2-7	TGTGCCAGCAGCCACACGTTGCAAGGGGTTTGGATCTACGAGCAGTACTTC	CASSHTLQGVWIYEQYF
-	TRBV5-1	-	TRBJ2-7	TGCGCCAGCAGAGTCAGCCCGGGATCGGTCGACGAGCAGTACTTC	CASRVSPGSVDEQYF
-	TRBV12-3/TRBV12-4	-	TRBJ1-5	TGTGCCAGCAGTTTAGACCACGGGCAGCCCCAGCATTTT	CASSLDHGQPQHF
TRBD2	TRBV11-3	-	TRBJ2-2	TGTGCCAGCAGCTTAGTATTTGGACTAGCTAACACCGGGGAGCTGTTTTTT	CASSLVFGLANTGELFF
-	TRBV4-1	few	TRBJ1-1	TGCGCCAGCAGCCAGCGGGGTGGGGATGAGGCTTTCTTT	CASSQRGGDEAFF
-	TRBV27	-	TRBJ2-7	TGTGCCAGCAGTTTAGGATCGCCCCTACCCTACGAGCAGTACTTC	CASSLGSPLPYEQYF
TRBD2	TRBV27	-	TRBJ2-1	TGTGCCAGCAGTCAAAAAGCGGGGGGAAGCTACAATGAGCAGTTCTTC	CASSQKAGGSYNEQFF
-	TRBV19	-	TRBJ1-5	TGTGCCAGTAGTATACTGACCTCGCGCGGGGGTGGGCCCCAGCATTTT	CASSILTSRGGGPQHF
TRBD2	TRBV7-3	-	TRBJ2-3	TGTGCCAGCAGCTTAGGGGTTTGGGGGAGGGCCGGAGATACGCAGTATTTT	CASSLGVWGRAGDTQYF
-	TRBV5-6	once	TRBJ1-5	TGTGCCAGCAGCTTGACCGGGAAGGATCAGCCCCAGCATTTT	CASSLTGKDQPQHF
-	TRBV9	-	TRBJ2-5	TGTGCCAGCAGCACCCGCCAAGAGACCCAGTACTTC	CASSTRQETQYF
-	TRBV2	-	TRBJ2-1	TGTGCCAGCAGTGAAAGACCAAACAATGAGCAGTTCTTC	CASSERPNNEQFF
-	TRBV19	-	TRBJ2-4	TGTGCCAGTAGTATAAACGGCCAGGTAGCCAAAAACATTCAGTACTTC	CASSINGQVAKNIQYF